This TCR beta chain came from a study of identical twins. The donors were all healthy and Caucasian. TCRdb re-analysed the 5' RACE reads in MiXCR, keeping a single row per CDR3 protein. The table records about 100,000 distinct CDR3 sequences, about 6.1% of them present only once. This clonotype occurred many times. Its antigen is unknown. Notes on the study in general: Weaker excess sharing between twins was seen in beta out-of-frame sequences. Zero-insertion analyses could be partly confounded by invariant MAIT and iNKT cells. The same donors were not followed; conclusions instead depended on cross-sectional statistical analysis.

This CDR3 region has 12 residues. V was clipped by 4 bases and J by 10 bases; unmatched bases: 5. This sequence was found in a woman aged 45 to 65 in good health. Material for sequencing was memory T cells sorted from blood. The gene calls are TRBV12-3 or TRBV12-4 and TRBJ1-2; 8 nucleotides match TRBD1. The CDR3 is CASSSPGQVYTF. For the CDR3, the DNA is TGTGCCAGCAGTTCCCCGGGACAGGTCTACACCTTC.